The 30 T cell receptor beta chains presented below share a single source sample, sequenced in a study of blood T cell repertoires in COVID-19. The table came from immunoSEQ multiplex PCR; TCRdb's copy has only in-frame clones and leaves some out. Of over 200,000 clones listed, approximately 89% are singletons. The specimen was PBMCs or T cells enriched from blood (not recorded which). These receptors were obtained from a woman in her 30s with acute COVID-19.

The gene calls are TRBV27 and TRBJ1-1; D possibly corresponds to TRBD1 (6 bases). Trimming took off 3 bases at V and 2 bases at J, with 10 bases between the two ends. Germline CDR1 and CDR2: MNHEY and SMNVEV (reference sequence). CDR3 length: 14 amino acids. DNA for the CDR3: TGTGCCAGCAGTTTCGGGACATATAACACTGAAGCTTTCTTT. It is translated as CASSFGTYNTEAFF.

V usage is TRBV29-1 and J usage is TRBJ2-7; 8 bases map to TRBD2. CDR1 is SQVTM and CDR2 is ANQGSEA in the germline V gene. The CDR3 totals 12 residues. V gave up 7 bases and J gave up 9 bases; unmatched junction bases: 11. CDR3 loop: CSAGGRPDGQYF. Written as DNA, the CDR3 is TGCAGCGCGGGAGGGAGGCCTGACGGGCAGTACTTC.

The table lists this clone with a count of one. The CDR3 DNA follows: TGCGCCAGCAGCCAAGAAGGGAGATACGAGCAGTACTTC. The encoded protein is CASSQEGRYEQYF. The gene calls are TRBV4-1 and TRBJ2-7; possible D gene TRBD2, 5 bases. Germline CDR1 and CDR2: MGHRA and YSYEKL. The CDR3 spans 13 residues. V was clipped by 0 bases and J by 4 bases, with 7 bases between them.

In DNA form, the CDR3 reads TGTGCCAGCCTCGGGGGGCCCTCCTACGAGCAGTACTTC. It codes for CASLGGPSYEQYF. The rearrangement uses TRBV6-5 and TRBJ2-7; tentative D call: TRBD2 (7 bases). CDR1 and CDR2 from the germline V gene are MNHEY and SVGAGI. The V gene lost 8 bases and the J gene lost 0 bases, with 11 bases spanning the gap. This CDR3 has 13 amino acids.

The V call is TRBV11-3, the J call TRBJ2-1, with D maybe TRBD2 (7 bases). CDR1 is SGHNT, CDR2 YENEEA, per germline. CDR3 length: 13 residues. V was shortened by 5 bases and J by 12 bases, with 17 bases between the two germline ends. CDR3 region: CASSQEGGPGQFF. The DNA of the CDR3 is TGTGCCAGCAGCCAGGAGGGGGGGCCCGGGCAGTTCTTC.

This clone was seen a few times. The chain recombines TRBV6-1 with TRBJ1-2; D unclear. V was trimmed by 0 bases and J by 13 bases, leaving 15 bases between them. This CDR3 spans 13 amino acids. Germline loops: CDR1 MNHNS, CDR2 SASEGT. The CDR3 reads CASSEAGGLVGTF. In DNA, the CDR3 is TGTGCCAGCAGTGAAGCGGGAGGGCTTGTGGGCACCTTC.

The chain is built from TRBV20-1 and TRBJ1-2; TRBD1 might be the D (6 bases). In germline, CDR1 is DFQATT, CDR2 SNEGSKA (reference sequence). Trimming pared 7 bases from V and 3 bases from J, leaving 9 bases between. The CDR3 contains 11 residues. CDR3 protein: CSVGGDYGYTF. The CDR3 bases are TGCAGTGTAGGGGGGGACTATGGCTACACCTTC.

This clone came up a few times. The genes are TRBV19 and TRBJ2-1; 7 bases map to TRBD2. V trimming: 10 bases; J trimming: 6 bases; junction bases outside the gene matches: 12. CDR1 and CDR2 from the germline V gene are LNHDA and SQIVND (reference sequence). The CDR3 has 14 residues. The CDR3 sequence is CATRDYQSTNEQFF. The CDR3 coding sequence is TGTGCCACCAGGGACTACCAGAGTACCAATGAGCAGTTCTTC.

V gene TRBV11-2 combines with J gene TRBJ1-3, with 9 bases fitting TRBD1. This CDR3 is 14 amino acids long. Germline CDR1 and CDR2: SGHAT and FQNNGV. V trimming: 6 bases; J trimming: 3 bases; junction bases outside the gene matches: 3. The DNA for the CDR3 is TGTGCCAGCAGAGCGGACAGGGGTGGAAACACCATATATTTT. It encodes CASRADRGGNTIYF.

This chain uses TRBV19 with TRBJ2-3; 9 nucleotides agree with TRBD2. Trimming took 5 bases from V and 2 from J; bases not matched to a gene: 11. The CDR3 has 17 amino acids. Germline CDR1 is LNHDA and CDR2 is SQIVND (reference sequence). The CDR3 spells CASSAGGPFDVTDTQYF. The CDR3 DNA is TGTGCCAGTAGTGCGGGGGGGCCTTTCGATGTCACAGATACGCAGTATTTT.

The chain links TRBV2 to TRBJ1-5; tentatively, D is TRBD1 (5 bases). CDR1 is SNHLY, CDR2 FYNNEI, per germline. Trimming removed 6 bases at V and 6 bases at J, with 9 bases between. This CDR3 spans 12 amino acids. In DNA, the CDR3 is TGTGCCAGCAGGGGGGGAGCTCAGCCCCAGCATTTT. Translating it yields CASRGGAQPQHF.

The chain links TRBV5-6 to TRBJ1-1; TRBD1 matches 12 bases. J lost 3 bases, V lost 4 bases, and 4 bases had no gene match. The CDR3 runs 15 residues. The germline V gene has CDR1 SGHDT and CDR2 YYEEEE. The CDR3 is CASSGTGGAHTEAFF. DNA of the CDR3: TGTGCCAGCAGCGGGACAGGGGGCGCACACACTGAAGCTTTCTTT.

The V gene is TRBV6-5, the J gene TRBJ1-4, with D possibly TRBD1 on 5 matching bases. The length of the CDR3 is 12 residues. V was shortened by 6 bases and J by 8 bases, with 10 bases between the two germline ends. Germline lookup yields CDR1 MNHEY and CDR2 SVGAGI. In DNA form, the CDR3 reads TGTGCCAGCAGGGACATGGAAGAAAAACTGTTTTTT. This translates into CASRDMEEKLFF.

The chain combines TRBV18 with TRBJ2-3; no clear D gene. V lost 1 base to trimming and J lost 0 bases, with 8 bases between them. The CDR3 extends over 15 amino acids. Germline V lookup: CDR1 KGHSH, CDR2 LQKENI. In DNA form, the CDR3 reads TGTGCCAGCTCACCACTACCCGAGAGCACAGATACGCAGTATTTT. This gives the protein CASSPLPESTDTQYF.

V is TRBV2 and J is TRBJ1-5; D perhaps matches TRBD1 (6 bases). Trimming left V 6 bases short and J 3 bases short, with 15 bases between. The CDR3 covers 15 residues. Germline CDR1 and CDR2: SNHLY and FYNNEI. This chain's CDR3 is CASSGGAVSNQPQHF. In DNA, the CDR3 is TGTGCCAGCAGCGGGGGGGCGGTATCCAATCAGCCCCAGCATTTT.

This chain connects TRBV6-2 or TRBV6-3 to TRBJ2-7; D not resolved. The V and J ends lost 6 bases and 3 bases respectively, with 12 bases between them. Germline V CDR1 and CDR2: MNHEY, SVGEGT. The CDR3 totals 13 residues. CDR3 coding DNA: TGTGCCAGCAGCTTGAGGCGAAGCTACGAGCAGTACTTC. It specifies CASSLRRSYEQYF.

V and J are TRBV29-1 and TRBJ2-7; no firm D call. This CDR3 spans 11 amino acids. V was shortened by 6 bases and J by 2 bases, with 8 bases between the two germline ends. Germline lookup yields CDR1 SQVTM and CDR2 ANQGSEA. The CDR3 DNA follows: TGCAGCGTGGCCTTTACCTACGAGCAGTACTTC. Amino acids: CSVAFTYEQYF.

The J gene is TRBJ1-2, the V gene TRBV29-1; D is possibly TRBD1 (6 bases). The CDR3 length is 13 residues. CDR1 is SQVTM, CDR2 ANQGSEA, per germline. V was clipped by 3 bases and J by 4 bases, with 12 bases between them. For the CDR3, the DNA is TGCAGCGTTGACATCAGGGGAGCCTATGGCTACACCTTC. Translated: CSVDIRGAYGYTF. Full variable domain (outside the CDR3, taken from reference TRBV29-1 and TRBJ1-2): SAVISQKPSRDICQRGTSLTIQCQVDSQVTMMFWYRQQPGQSLTLIATANQGSEATYESGFVIDKFPISRPNLTFSTLTVSNMSPEDSSIYLCSVDIRGAYGYTFGSGTRLTVV.

The genes are TRBV6-5 and TRBJ1-5, with a weak D call TRBD1 (5 bases). V was cut by 6 bases and J by 4 bases, with 16 bases left in between. Germline V CDR1 and CDR2: MNHEY, SVGAGI. The CDR3 sequence is 15 residues long. CDR3: CASRVTGGSNQPQHF. The DNA for the CDR3 is TGTGCCAGCAGGGTAACGGGGGGATCGAATCAGCCCCAGCATTTT.

The CDR3 DNA reads TGTGCCAGCAGTCAGACAGGGGACGAGCAGTACTTC. Protein: CASSQTGDEQYF. The chain employs TRBV6-6 and TRBJ2-7; TRBD1 matches 8 bases. Germline V gives CDR1 MNHNY, CDR2 SVGAGI (reference sequence). After removal of 5 bases from V and 5 bases from J, the junction contained 2 bases not matched to a gene. CDR3 length equals 12 residues.

This chain joins TRBV28 and TRBJ2-3; 7 bases line up with TRBD2. The germline V gene encodes CDR1 MDHEN and CDR2 SYDVKM. The CDR3 loop spans 15 amino acids. V lost 6 bases to trimming and J lost 2 bases; unmatched junction nucleotides: 8. This chain's CDR3 is CASSELAPNTDTQYF. The CDR3 coding sequence is TGTGCCAGCAGCGAACTAGCGCCGAACACAGATACGCAGTATTTT. The full variable domain, rest sourced from reference TRBV28 and TRBJ2-3, is DVKVTQSSRYLVKRTGEKVFLECVQDMDHENMFWYRQDPGLGLRLIYFSYDVKMKEKGDIPEGYSVSREKKERFSLILESASTNQTSMYLCASSELAPNTDTQYFGPGTRLTVL.

The rearrangement joins TRBV3-1 (or the pseudogene TRBV3-2) to TRBJ1-6; weak D call: TRBD1 (6 bases). In germline, CDR1 is LGHDT, CDR2 YNNKEL (reference sequence). CDR3 size: 15 residues. Trimming stripped 2 bases from V and 8 bases from J, with 13 bases between. Here the CDR3 DNA reads TGTGCCAGCAGCCAAACTGGGGACACGGATTCACCCCTCCACTTT. Translated, it gives CASSQTGDTDSPLHF.

The chain carries TRBV25-1 and TRBJ1-2; no firm D call. This CDR3 has 14 residues. Germline V gene data show CDR1 as MGHDK and CDR2 as SYGVNS. The V end lost 2 bases, the J end lost 7 bases, and 14 bases lay between the germline ends. The CDR3 is CASSEKATSGGYTF. CDR3 nucleotides: TGTGCCAGCAGTGAAAAGGCAACTTCGGGTGGCTACACCTTC.

This clone was counted a single time. The chain joins TRBV19 to TRBJ1-6, with 10 positions matching TRBD1. The length of the CDR3 is 18 residues. The ends lost 2 bases at V and 10 bases at J; junction bases unmatched: 14. The germline CDR1 and CDR2 sequences are LNHDA and SQIVND (reference sequence). CDR3 loop: CASSINPPGQGKHSPLHF. The CDR3 DNA reads as TGTGCCAGTAGTATAAACCCACCGGGACAGGGGAAGCACTCACCCCTCCACTTT. Combining the CDR3 with reference TRBV19 and TRBJ1-6 gives the whole variable domain DGGITQSPKYLFRKEGQNVTLSCEQNLNHDAMYWYRQDPGQGLRLIYYSQIVNDFQKGDIAEGYSVSREKKESFPLTVTSAQKNPTAFYLCASSINPPGQGKHSPLHFGNGTRLTVT.

The V call is TRBV3-1 (or the pseudogene TRBV3-2), the J call TRBJ2-3, with a possible D match to TRBD2 (6 bases). V was clipped by 4 bases and J by 9 bases, with 29 bases between them. Germline V lookup: CDR1 LGHDT, CDR2 YNNKEL (reference sequence). The CDR3 has 18 amino acids. The CDR3, as DNA: TGTGCCAGCAGCCTTACCACGATCGGGACTTCAGGCTTTGGGACGCAGTATTTT. Its protein is CASSLTTIGTSGFGTQYF.

This chain joins TRBV7-5 and TRBJ1-5; TRBD1 is the table's D call and was not checked against the DNA. TRBV7-5 is tagged as a pseudogene. The CDR3 extends over 17 amino acids. The CDR3 region has the DNA TGTGTCAGAAGCTTAGGACCAACCGGGACAGGGATTCAGCCCCAGCATTTT. Residues: CVRSLGPTGTGIQPQHF.

This clone was counted a few times. J is TRBJ2-2 and V is TRBV10-3; D not certain. The ends were cut back, 3 bases at V and 4 bases at J, with 9 bases in the middle. Germline lookup yields CDR1 ENHRY and CDR2 SYGVKD. This CDR3 has 14 amino acids. The CDR3 spells CAISDGLGTGELFF. The CDR3 bases are TGTGCCATCAGTGACGGCCTAGGCACCGGGGAGCTGTTTTTT.

The gene calls are TRBV7-3 and TRBJ2-1, with D unresolved. This CDR3 contains 17 residues. Trimming removed 1 base at V and 8 bases at J, with 21 bases between. Germline V gene data show CDR1 as SGHTA and CDR2 as FQGTGA. This CDR3 reads CASSLMGRARPYDEQFF. CDR3 nucleotides: TGTGCCAGCAGCTTAATGGGCCGAGCCCGGCCGTACGATGAGCAGTTCTTC. Supplemented by reference TRBV7-3 and TRBJ2-1, the full variable domain reads GAGVSQTPSNKVTEKGKYVELRCDPISGHTALYWYRQSLGQGPEFLIYFQGTGAADDSGLPNDRFFAVRPEGSVSTLKIQRTERGDSAVYLCASSLMGRARPYDEQFFGPGTRLTVL.

The V call is TRBV6-5, the J call TRBJ2-3, with 7 bases aligning to TRBD2. Looked up from germline, CDR1 is MNHEY and CDR2 is SVGAGI. J lost 5 bases, V lost 2 bases, and 1 base had no gene match. This CDR3 contains 13 residues. CDR3 DNA: TGTGCCAGCAGTTACGGGGGGGAAGATACGCAGTATTTT. This translates into CASSYGGEDTQYF.

V is TRBV9 and J is TRBJ1-2; D is perhaps TRBD1 (6 bases). Looked up from germline, CDR1 is SGDLS and CDR2 is YYNGEE. The CDR3 covers 14 residues. The V end was cut by 0 bases, the J end by 4 bases, with 10 bases between. The DNA of the CDR3 is TGTGCCAGCAGCGTAGTGGGGGCACCCTATGGCTACACCTTC. Its translation: CASSVVGAPYGYTF.